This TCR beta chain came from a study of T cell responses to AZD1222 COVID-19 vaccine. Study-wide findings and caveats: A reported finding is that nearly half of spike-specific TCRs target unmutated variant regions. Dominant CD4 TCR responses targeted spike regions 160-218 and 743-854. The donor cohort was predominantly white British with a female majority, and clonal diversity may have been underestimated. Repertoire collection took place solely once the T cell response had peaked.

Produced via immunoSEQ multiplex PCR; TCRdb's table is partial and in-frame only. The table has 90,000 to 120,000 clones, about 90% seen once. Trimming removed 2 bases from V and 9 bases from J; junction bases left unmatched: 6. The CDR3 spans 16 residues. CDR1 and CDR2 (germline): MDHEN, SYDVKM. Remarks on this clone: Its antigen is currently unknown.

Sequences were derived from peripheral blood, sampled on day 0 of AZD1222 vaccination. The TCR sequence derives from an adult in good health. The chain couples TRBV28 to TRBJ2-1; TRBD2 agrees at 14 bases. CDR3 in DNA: TGTGCCAGCAGTTTAGGGACTAGCGGGAGTTTAGGTGAGCAGTTCTTC. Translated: CASSLGTSGSLGEQFF.